This T cell receptor beta chain was documented in a study of glioma-infiltrating T cells after dendritic cell vaccination. For the study at large: Treatment, given 2003 to 2012, was autologous tumor lysate-pulsed dendritic cell vaccination.

Time point of the sample: after dendritic cell vaccination, including at tumor progression/relapse. No glioblastoma patient carried an isocitrate dehydrogenase mutation. The table came from immunoSEQ multiplex PCR; TCRdb's copy has only in-frame clones and leaves some out. Found here are 85,000 to 100,000 clones, over 80% of them singletons; the top ten hold about 5.5%. Germline lookup yields CDR1 LGHNT and CDR2 FRNRAP. Trimming left V 1 base short and J 5 bases short, with 15 bases between. CDR3 length equals 16 residues. The chain carries TRBV12-5 and TRBJ2-1, with D tentatively TRBD2 (6 bases). This receptor was identified in a human donor with glioblastoma. Material: blood, obtained after dendritic cell vaccination. The CDR3 DNA sequence: TGTGCTAGTGGTTTGGCTGGTCTGGGGGAGGACAATGAGCAGTTCTTC. This codes for CASGLAGLGEDNEQFF.